Listed here are 2 T cell receptor beta chains from one sample, sequenced in a study of radiation and T cells in renal cell carcinoma. The sample's time point: baseline pretreatment blood. Stated treatment: 15 Gy SBRT to primary tumor, nephrectomy 4 weeks later. Profiled with immunoSEQ multiplex PCR; TCRdb holds only in-frame clones, not every one. The table shows 95,000 to 150,000 clones, with around 83% occurring only once. The material sequenced was blood, taken from a patient whose treatment included radiotherapy and nephrectomy. These receptor sequences come from a woman between 55 and 75 years old with renal cell carcinoma.

The chain joins TRBV7-9 to TRBJ1-1; 7 bases fit TRBD1. CDR3 length: 15 residues. V shed 5 bases, J shed 3 bases, and the junction held 9 bases outside the gene matches. Germline assignment: CDR1 SEHNR and CDR2 FQNEAQ (reference sequence). The CDR3 nucleotides read TGTGCCAGCAGCCTAAGGGGCACAGGGGACACTGAAGCTTTCTTT. Protein: CASSLRGTGDTEAFF.

This chain links TRBV25-1 with TRBJ1-2; 8 nucleotides agree with TRBD1. CDR1 and CDR2 (germline): MGHDK, SYGVNS. The CDR3 runs 12 residues. The V gene end was trimmed by 6 bases and the J gene end by 9 bases; junction bases not matched to a gene: 6. The CDR3 nucleotides read TGTGCCAGCAGCGCGGACAGGGCTCGCTACACCTTC. This sequence encodes CASSADRARYTF.